The sequence of this T cell receptor beta chain was determined in a study of blood T cells in healthy people across ages. Overall study context: Per two T cells, about one barcoded beta molecule was captured through template switching.

A second PCR, run for about 7 to 11 cycles, used a sample-barcoded 5' primer plus a J-beta primer mix. TCRdb processed the 5' RACE reads anew with MiXCR; each CDR3 protein has one entry. Among roughly 2 million distinct CDR3 sequences listed, less than 50% were seen once. Study-wide results and caveats: TCR beta diversity per million T cells fell roughly linearly with age. Because sorting was not performed, PBMCs prevented conclusive naive versus antigen-experienced comparison.

As regards this clonotype: Its target is not known.

The junction had 9 bases not matched to a gene; V was cut back by 6 bases and J by 2 bases. Germline CDR1 is DFQATT and CDR2 is SNEGSKA (reference sequence). CDR3 length: 16 amino acids. This sequence was found in a woman between 40 and 55 years old in good health. The chain has TRBV20-1 and TRBJ1-3, with 11 bases lining up with TRBD1. The sequencing input was blood. CDR3 coding DNA: TGCAGTGCGGATGGACAGGGGGCTCTTGCTGGAAACACCATATATTTT. Protein sequence: CSADGQGALAGNTIYF.